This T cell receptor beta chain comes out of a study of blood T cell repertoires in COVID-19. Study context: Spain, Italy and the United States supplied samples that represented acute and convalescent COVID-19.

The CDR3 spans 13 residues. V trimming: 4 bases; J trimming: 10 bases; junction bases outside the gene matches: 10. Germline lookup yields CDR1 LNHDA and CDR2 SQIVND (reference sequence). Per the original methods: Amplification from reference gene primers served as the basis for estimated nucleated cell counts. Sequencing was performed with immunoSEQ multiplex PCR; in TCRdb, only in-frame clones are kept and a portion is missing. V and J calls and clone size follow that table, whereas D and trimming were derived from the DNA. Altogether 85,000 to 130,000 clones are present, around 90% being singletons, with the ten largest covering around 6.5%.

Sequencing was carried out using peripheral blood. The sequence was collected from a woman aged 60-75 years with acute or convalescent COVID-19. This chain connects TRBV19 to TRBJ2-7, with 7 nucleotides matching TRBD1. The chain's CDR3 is CASSTSPGQQQYF. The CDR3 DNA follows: TGTGCCAGTAGTACCTCCCCGGGACAGCAACAGTACTTC.